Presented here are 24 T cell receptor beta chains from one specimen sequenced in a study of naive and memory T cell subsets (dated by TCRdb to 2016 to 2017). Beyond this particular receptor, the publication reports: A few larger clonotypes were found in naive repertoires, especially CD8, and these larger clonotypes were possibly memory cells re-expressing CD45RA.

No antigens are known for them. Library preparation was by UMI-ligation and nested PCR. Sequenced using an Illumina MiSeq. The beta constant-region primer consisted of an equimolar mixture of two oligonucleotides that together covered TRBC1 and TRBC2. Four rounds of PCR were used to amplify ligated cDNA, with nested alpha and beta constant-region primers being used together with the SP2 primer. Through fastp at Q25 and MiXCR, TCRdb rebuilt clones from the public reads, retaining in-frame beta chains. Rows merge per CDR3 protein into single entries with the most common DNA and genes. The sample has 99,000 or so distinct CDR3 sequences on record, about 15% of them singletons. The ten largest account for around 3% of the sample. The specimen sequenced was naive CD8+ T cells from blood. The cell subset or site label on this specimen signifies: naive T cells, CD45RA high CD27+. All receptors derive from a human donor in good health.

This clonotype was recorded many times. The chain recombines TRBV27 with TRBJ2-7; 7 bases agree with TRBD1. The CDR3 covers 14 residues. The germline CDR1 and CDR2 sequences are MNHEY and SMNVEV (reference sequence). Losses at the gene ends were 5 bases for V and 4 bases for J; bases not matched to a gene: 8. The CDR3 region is CASSPPGQPYEQYF. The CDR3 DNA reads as TGTGCCAGCAGTCCACCGGGACAGCCTTACGAGCAGTACTTC.

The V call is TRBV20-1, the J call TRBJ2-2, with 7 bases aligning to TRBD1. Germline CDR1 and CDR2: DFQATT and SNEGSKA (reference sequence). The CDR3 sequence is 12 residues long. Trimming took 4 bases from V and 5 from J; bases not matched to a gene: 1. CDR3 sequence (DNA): TGCAGTGCTACACAGGGGACCGGGGAGCTGTTTTTT. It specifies CSATQGTGELFF.

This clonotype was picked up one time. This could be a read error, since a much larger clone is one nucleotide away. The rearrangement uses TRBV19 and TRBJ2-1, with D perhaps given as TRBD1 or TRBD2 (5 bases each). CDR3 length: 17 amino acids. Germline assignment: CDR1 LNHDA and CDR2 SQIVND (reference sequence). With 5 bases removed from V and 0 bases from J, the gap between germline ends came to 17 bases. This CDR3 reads CASSVVGAVSSYNEQFF. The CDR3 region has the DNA TGTGCCAGTAGTGTAGTCGGGGCAGTAAGCTCCTACAATGAGCAGTTCTTC. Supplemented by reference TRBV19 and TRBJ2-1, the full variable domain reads DGGITQSPKYLFRKEGQNVTLSCEQNLNHDAMYWYRQDPGQGLRLIYYSQIVNDFQKGDIAEGYSVSREKKESFPLTVTSAQKNPTAFYLCASSVVGAVSSYNEQFFGPGTRLTVL.

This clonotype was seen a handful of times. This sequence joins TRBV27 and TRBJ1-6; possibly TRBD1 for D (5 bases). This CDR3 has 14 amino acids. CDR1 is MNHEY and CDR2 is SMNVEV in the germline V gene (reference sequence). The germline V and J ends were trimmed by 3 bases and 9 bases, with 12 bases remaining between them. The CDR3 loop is CASSFGTRGSPLHF. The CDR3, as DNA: TGTGCCAGCAGTTTCGGGACGCGGGGTTCACCCCTCCACTTT.

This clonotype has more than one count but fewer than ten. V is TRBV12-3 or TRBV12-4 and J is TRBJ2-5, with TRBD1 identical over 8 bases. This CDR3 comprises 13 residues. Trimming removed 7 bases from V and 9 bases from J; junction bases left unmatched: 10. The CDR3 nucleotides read TGTGCCAGCACGGACAGGGCCCAGGGGGCCCAGTACTTC. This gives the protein CASTDRAQGAQYF.

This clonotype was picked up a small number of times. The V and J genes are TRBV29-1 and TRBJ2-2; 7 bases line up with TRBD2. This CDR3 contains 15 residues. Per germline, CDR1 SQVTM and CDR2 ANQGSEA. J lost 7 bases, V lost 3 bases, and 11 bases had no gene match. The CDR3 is CSVENVGGRNGELFF. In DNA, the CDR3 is TGCAGCGTTGAGAATGTGGGAGGGCGAAACGGGGAGCTGTTTTTT.

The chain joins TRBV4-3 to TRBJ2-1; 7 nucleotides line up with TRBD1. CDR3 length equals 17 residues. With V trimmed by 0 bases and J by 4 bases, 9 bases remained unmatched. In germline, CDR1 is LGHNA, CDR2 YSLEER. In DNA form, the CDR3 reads TGCGCCAGCAGCCAAGATCTAGACAGGGACCTTTACAATGAGCAGTTCTTC. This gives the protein CASSQDLDRDLYNEQFF.

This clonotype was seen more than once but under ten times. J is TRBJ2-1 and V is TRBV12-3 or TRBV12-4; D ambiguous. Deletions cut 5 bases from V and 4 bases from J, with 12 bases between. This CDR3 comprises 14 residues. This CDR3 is CASSSRAAYNEQFF. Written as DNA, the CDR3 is TGTGCCAGCAGTAGTCGGGCAGCTTACAATGAGCAGTTCTTC.

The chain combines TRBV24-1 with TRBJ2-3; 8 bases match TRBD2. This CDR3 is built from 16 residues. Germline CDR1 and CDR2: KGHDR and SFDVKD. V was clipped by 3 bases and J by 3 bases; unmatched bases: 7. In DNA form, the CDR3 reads TGTGCCACCAGTGATGCGTTAGCGGGGTGGACAGATACGCAGTATTTT. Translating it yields CATSDALAGWTDTQYF.

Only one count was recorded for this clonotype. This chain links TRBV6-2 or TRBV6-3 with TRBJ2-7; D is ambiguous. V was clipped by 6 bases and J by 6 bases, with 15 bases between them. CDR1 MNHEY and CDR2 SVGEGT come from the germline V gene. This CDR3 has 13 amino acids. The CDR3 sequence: CASSVGGPLEQYF. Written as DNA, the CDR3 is TGTGCCAGCAGCGTGGGCGGTCCCCTCGAGCAGTACTTC.

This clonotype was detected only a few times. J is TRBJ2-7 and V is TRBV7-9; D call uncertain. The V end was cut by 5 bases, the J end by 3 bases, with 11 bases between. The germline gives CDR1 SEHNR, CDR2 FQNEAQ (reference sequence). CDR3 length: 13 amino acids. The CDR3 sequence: CASSQDPVYEQYF. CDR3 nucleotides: TGTGCCAGCAGCCAGGACCCCGTCTACGAGCAGTACTTC.

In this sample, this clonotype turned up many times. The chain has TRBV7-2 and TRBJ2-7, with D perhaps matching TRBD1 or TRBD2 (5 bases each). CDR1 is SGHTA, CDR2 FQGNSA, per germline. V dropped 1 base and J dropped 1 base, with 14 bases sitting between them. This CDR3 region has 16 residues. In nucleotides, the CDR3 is TGTGCCAGCAGCTTAGATGGGGGACGCATTTCCTACGAGCAGTACTTC. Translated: CASSLDGGRISYEQYF.

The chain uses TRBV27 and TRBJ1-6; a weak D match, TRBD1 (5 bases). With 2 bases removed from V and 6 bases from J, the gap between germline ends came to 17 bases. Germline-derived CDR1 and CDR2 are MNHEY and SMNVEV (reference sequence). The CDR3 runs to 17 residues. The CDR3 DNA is TGTGCCAGCAGTTTACCGAGGAGCTTCGGGGGTAATTCACCCCTCCACTTT. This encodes CASSLPRSFGGNSPLHF.

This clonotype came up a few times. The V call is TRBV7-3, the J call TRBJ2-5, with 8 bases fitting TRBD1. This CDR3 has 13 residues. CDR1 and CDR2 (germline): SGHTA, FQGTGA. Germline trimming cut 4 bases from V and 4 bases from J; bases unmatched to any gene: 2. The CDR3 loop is CASSSQGGETQYF. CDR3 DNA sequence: TGTGCCAGCAGCTCACAGGGGGGAGAGACCCAGTACTTC. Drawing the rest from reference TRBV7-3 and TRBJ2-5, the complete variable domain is GAGVSQTPSNKVTEKGKYVELRCDPISGHTALYWYRQSLGQGPEFLIYFQGTGAADDSGLPNDRFFAVRPEGSVSTLKIQRTERGDSAVYLCASSSQGGETQYFGPGTRLLVL.

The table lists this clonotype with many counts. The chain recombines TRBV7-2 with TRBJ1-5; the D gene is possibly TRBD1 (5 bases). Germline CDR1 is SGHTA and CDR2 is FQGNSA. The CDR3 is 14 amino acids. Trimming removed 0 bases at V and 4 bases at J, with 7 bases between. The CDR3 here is CASSLAQGNQPQHF. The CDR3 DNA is TGTGCCAGCAGCTTAGCCCAGGGAAATCAGCCCCAGCATTTT.

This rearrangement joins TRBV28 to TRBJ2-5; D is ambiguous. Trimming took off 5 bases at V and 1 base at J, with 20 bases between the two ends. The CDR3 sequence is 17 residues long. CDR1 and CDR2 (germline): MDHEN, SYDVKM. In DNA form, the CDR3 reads TGTGCCAGCAGTCCTCTCCCCCAGCTCGCTGCCCAAGAGACCCAGTACTTC. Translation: CASSPLPQLAAQETQYF.

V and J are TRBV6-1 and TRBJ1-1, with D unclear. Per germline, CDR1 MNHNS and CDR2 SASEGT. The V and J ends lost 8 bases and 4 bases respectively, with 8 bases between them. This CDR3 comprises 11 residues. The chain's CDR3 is CASSEGTEAFF. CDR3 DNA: TGTGCCAGCTCGGAGGGCACTGAAGCTTTCTTT.

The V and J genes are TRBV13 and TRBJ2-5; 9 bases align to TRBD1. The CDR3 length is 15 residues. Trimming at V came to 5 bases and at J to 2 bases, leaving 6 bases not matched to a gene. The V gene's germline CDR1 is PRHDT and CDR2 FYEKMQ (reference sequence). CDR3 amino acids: CASSADRGGQETQYF. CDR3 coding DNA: TGTGCCAGCAGCGCGGACAGGGGTGGACAAGAGACCCAGTACTTC.

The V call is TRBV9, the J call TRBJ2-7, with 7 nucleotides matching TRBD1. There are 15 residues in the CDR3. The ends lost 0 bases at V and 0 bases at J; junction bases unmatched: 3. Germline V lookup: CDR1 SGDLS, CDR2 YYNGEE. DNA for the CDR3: TGTGCCAGCAGCGTAGAAGGGACAGTCTCCTACGAGCAGTACTTC. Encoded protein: CASSVEGTVSYEQYF.

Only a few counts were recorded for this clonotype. CDR3 nucleotide sequence: TGTGCCAGCAGCTCCCGGGGGACTAGCGGGAGCACAGATACGCAGTATTTT. Translating gives CASSSRGTSGSTDTQYF. The J gene is TRBJ2-3, the V gene TRBV7-9, with TRBD2 matching 12 bases. CDR3 size: 17 residues. J lost 0 bases, V lost 4 bases, and 5 bases had no gene match. The germline CDR1 and CDR2 sequences are SEHNR and FQNEAQ (reference sequence).

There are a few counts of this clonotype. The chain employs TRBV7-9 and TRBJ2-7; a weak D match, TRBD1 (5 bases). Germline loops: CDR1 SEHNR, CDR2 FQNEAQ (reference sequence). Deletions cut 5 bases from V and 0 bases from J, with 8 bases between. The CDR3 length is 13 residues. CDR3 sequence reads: CASSPRVSYEQYF. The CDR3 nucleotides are TGTGCCAGCAGCCCCAGGGTCTCCTACGAGCAGTACTTC.

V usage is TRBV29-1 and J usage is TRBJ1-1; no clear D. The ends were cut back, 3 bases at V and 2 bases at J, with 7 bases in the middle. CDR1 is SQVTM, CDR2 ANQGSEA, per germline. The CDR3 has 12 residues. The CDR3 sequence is CSVDHSNTEAFF. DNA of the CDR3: TGCAGCGTTGACCACAGCAACACTGAAGCTTTCTTT.

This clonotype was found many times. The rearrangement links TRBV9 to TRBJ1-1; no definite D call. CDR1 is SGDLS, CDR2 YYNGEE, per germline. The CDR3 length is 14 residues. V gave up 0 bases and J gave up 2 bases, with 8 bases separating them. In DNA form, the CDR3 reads TGTGCCAGCAGCGTAGTCTACGGAAACACTGAAGCTTTCTTT. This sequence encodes CASSVVYGNTEAFF.

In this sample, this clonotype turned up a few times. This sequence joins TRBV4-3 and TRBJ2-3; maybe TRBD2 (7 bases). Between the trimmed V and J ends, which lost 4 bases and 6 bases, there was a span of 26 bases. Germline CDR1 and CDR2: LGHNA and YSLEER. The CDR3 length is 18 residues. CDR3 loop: CASSLNAEGGRALDTQYF. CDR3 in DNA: TGCGCCAGCAGCCTCAATGCCGAGGGGGGGAGGGCCTTGGATACGCAGTATTTT.